Here is one T cell receptor (beta chain) with its context. Its cognate antigen is unknown. PCR amplification relied on 60 Vbeta primers (plus 13 Jbeta primers). TCRdb's table, derived via immunoSEQ multiplex PCR, lists solely in-frame clones and lacks some. The sample has some 150,000 clones, roughly nine tenths seen once. Healthy bone marrow donors made up the donor group. These data come from a study of cytomegalovirus exposure and HLA in healthy donors. Study-level findings and limits: Cytomegalovirus-associated TCR beta chains were listed, numbering more than 150. Accurate prediction of most subjects' HLA-A and HLA-B alleles from TCR beta sequences was reported. Confirmation in vitro established that a few CMV-associated chains were specific for CMV antigens.

V lost 5 bases and J 11 bases, leaving 16 bases between the germline ends. In germline, CDR1 is SEHNR, CDR2 FQNEAQ (reference sequence). The CDR3 consists of 14 residues. The genes are TRBV7-9 and TRBJ1-6; D possibly corresponds to TRBD1 (6 bases). Input material: PBMCs. The origin of this receptor is a woman between 25 and 40 years old in good health and CMV-seronegative. CDR3 sequence reads: CASSQTGPGPPLHF. CDR3 sequence (DNA): TGTGCCAGCAGCCAGACAGGTCCCGGGCCACCCCTCCACTTT.